This T cell receptor (beta chain) was captured by sequencing in a study of blood T cell repertoires in COVID-19. Overall study: Samples representing acute and convalescent COVID-19 were sourced from the United States, Italy and Spain.

This CDR3 has 15 residues. The germline V gene has CDR1 ENHRY and CDR2 SYGVKD. The V end lost 4 bases, the J end lost 2 bases, and 11 bases lay between the germline ends. Authors' data handling: Amplification with reference gene primers provided the estimates of nucleated cell counts. Produced via immunoSEQ multiplex PCR; TCRdb's table is partial and in-frame only. The D gene and trimming were derived from the DNA, and the V and J assignments and clone size from that table. Here the sample spans about 190,000 clones, 82% being singletons. Sequenced input: peripheral blood. The chain is built from TRBV10-3 and TRBJ2-2, with unresolved D. The sequence derives from a woman between 55 and 75 years old with COVID-19, enrolled during active disease. CDR3 in amino acids: CAISGALDNTGELFF. The CDR3, as DNA: TGTGCCATCAGTGGAGCTCTAGATAACACCGGGGAGCTGTTTTTT.